The source of this TCR beta chain is a study of PD-1 blockade in classical Hodgkin lymphoma. Specified time point: cycle 4 day 1 (C4D1), after 5 to 7 weeks of nivolumab. Every patient relapsed after autologous stem cell transplantation, and brentuximab vedotin exposure varied. Complete response, partial response or progressive disease were the best responses. TCRdb's table, derived via immunoSEQ multiplex PCR, lists solely in-frame clones and lacks some. The sample consists of some 93,000 clones, 83% of them appearing once. Study findings and constraints: No one has yet defined what causes the repertoire differences, which may be disease activity or prior therapy. When set against healthy donors, newly diagnosed patients were reported to show lower baseline TCR diversity.

This clone was seen a handful of times. Its matching antigen is unknown. Germline CDR1 is SGHTA and CDR2 is FQGTGA. Between the trimmed V and J ends, which lost 1 base and 0 bases, there was a span of 9 bases. The CDR3 extends over 16 amino acids. This material consisted of peripheral blood mononuclear cells (PBMCs), taken before the fourth cycle of nivolumab. The chain combines TRBV7-3 with TRBJ2-2; no clear D gene. The TCR sequence derives from a human donor with classical Hodgkin lymphoma. This chain's CDR3 is CASSLRATSNTGELFF. The CDR3 DNA sequence: TGTGCCAGCAGCTTAAGGGCCACCTCGAACACCGGGGAGCTGTTTTTT.